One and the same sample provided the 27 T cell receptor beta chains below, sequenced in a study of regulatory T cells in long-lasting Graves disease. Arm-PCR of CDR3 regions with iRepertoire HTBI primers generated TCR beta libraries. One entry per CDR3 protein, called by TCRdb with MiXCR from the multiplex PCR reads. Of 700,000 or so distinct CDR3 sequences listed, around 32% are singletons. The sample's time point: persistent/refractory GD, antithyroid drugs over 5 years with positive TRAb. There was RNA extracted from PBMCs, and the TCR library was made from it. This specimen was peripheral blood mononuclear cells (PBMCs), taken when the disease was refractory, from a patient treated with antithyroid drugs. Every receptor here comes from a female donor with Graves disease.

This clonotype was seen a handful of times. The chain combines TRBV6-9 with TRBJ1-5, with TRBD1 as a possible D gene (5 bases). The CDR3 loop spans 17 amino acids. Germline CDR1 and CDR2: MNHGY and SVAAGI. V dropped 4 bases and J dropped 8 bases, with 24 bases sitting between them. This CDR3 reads CASSLSTGTQELEPQHF. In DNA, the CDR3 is TGTGCCAGCAGTTTATCCACCGGGACGCAGGAATTAGAGCCCCAGCATTTT.

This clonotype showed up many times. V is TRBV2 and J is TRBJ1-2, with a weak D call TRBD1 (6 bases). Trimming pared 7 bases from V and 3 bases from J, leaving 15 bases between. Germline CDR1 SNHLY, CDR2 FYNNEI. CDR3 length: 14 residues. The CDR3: CASTRDRQDYGYTF. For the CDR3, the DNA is TGTGCCAGCACGCGAGACAGGCAAGACTATGGCTACACCTTC.

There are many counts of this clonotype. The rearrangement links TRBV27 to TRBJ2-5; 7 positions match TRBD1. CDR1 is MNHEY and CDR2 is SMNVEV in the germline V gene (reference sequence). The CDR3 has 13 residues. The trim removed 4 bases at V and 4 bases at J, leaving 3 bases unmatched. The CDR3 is CASSSDRVETQYF. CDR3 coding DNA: TGTGCCAGCAGTTCCGACAGGGTAGAGACCCAGTACTTC.

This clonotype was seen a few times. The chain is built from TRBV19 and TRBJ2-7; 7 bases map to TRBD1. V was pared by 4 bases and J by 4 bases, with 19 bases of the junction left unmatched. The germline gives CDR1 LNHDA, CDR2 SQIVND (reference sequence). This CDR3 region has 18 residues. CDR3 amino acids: CASSTASHRQGRAYEQYF. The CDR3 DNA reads TGTGCCAGTAGTACGGCTTCCCACAGACAGGGCAGGGCGTACGAGCAGTACTTC.

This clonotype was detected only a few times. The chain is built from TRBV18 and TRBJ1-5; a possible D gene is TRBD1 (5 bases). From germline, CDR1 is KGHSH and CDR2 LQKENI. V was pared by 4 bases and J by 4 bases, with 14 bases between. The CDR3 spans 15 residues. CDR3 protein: CASSQRLSGNQPQHF. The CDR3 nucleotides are TGTGCCAGCTCACAACGCCTCTCAGGGAATCAGCCCCAGCATTTT.

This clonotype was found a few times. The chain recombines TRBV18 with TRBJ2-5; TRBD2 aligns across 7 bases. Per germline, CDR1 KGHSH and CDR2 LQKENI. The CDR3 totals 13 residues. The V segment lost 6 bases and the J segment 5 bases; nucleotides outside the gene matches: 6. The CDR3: CASSPKGGETQYF. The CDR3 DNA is TGTGCCAGCTCCCCCAAGGGAGGGGAGACCCAGTACTTC.

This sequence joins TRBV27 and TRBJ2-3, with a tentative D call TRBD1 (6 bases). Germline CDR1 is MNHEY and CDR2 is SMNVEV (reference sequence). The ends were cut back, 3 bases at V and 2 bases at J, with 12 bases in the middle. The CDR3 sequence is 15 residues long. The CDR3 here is CASSFEAGDTDTQYF. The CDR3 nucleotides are TGTGCCAGCAGTTTTGAGGCAGGGGACACAGATACGCAGTATTTT.

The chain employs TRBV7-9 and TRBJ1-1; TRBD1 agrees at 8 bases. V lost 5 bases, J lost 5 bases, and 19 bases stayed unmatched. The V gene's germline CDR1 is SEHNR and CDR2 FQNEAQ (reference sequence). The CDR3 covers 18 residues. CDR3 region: CASSPRDRGEVRWTEAFF. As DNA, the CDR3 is TGTGCCAGCAGCCCGCGAGACAGGGGTGAGGTAAGGTGGACTGAAGCTTTCTTT.

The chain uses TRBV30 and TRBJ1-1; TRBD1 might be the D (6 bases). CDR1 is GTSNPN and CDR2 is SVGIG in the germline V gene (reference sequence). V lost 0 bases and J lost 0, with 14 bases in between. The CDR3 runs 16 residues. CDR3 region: CAWSVKTGRMNTEAFF. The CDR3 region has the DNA TGTGCCTGGAGTGTTAAAACAGGGCGGATGAACACTGAAGCTTTCTTT.

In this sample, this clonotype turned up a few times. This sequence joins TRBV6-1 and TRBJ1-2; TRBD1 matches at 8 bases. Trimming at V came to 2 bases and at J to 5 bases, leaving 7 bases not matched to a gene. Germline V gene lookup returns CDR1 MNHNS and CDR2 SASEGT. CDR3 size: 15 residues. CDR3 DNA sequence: TGTGCCAGCAGTGAACTGGGGCAGGGGGCTTATGGCTACACCTTC. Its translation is CASSELGQGAYGYTF.

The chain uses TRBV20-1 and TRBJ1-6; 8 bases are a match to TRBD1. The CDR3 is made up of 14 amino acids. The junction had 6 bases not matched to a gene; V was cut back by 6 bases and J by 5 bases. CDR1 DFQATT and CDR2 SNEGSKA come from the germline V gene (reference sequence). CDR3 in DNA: TGCAGTGCAACCCGGGACAGGAATAATTCACCCCTCCACTTT. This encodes CSATRDRNNSPLHF.

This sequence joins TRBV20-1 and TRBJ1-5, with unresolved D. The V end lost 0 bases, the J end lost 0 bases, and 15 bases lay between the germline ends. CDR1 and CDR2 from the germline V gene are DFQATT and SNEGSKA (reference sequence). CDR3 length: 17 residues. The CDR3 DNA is TGCAGTGCTAGAGATGTTGGAGGCGATTATAGCAATCAGCCCCAGCATTTT. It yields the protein CSARDVGGDYSNQPQHF.

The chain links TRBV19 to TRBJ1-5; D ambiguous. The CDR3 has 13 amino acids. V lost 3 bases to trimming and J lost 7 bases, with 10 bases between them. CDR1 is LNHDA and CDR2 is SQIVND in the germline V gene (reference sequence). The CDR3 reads CASSMGLTQPQHF. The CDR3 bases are TGTGCCAGTAGTATGGGTCTGACGCAGCCCCAGCATTTT.

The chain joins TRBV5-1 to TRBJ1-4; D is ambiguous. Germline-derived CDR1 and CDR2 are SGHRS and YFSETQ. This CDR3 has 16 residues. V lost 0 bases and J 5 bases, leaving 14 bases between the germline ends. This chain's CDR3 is CASSLAPGTGNEKLFF. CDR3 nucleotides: TGCGCCAGCAGCTTGGCGCCCGGAACGGGGAATGAAAAACTGTTTTTT.

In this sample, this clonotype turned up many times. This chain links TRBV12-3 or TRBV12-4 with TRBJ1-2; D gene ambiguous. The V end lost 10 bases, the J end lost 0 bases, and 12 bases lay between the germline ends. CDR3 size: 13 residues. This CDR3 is CATQDAANYGYTF. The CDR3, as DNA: TGTGCCACCCAGGACGCGGCTAACTATGGCTACACCTTC.

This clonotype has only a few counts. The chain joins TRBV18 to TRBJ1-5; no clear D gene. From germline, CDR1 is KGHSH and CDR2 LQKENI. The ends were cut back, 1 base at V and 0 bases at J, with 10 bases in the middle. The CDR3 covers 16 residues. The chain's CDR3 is CASSPRPGDSNQPQHF. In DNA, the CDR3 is TGTGCCAGCTCACCACGGCCGGGCGATAGCAATCAGCCCCAGCATTTT.

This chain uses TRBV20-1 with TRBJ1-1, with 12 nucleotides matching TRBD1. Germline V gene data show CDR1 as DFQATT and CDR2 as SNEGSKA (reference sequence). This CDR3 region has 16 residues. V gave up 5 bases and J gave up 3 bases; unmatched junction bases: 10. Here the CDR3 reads CSAVGTGGFRDTEAFF. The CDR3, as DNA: TGCAGTGCTGTAGGGACAGGGGGCTTCCGGGACACTGAAGCTTTCTTT.

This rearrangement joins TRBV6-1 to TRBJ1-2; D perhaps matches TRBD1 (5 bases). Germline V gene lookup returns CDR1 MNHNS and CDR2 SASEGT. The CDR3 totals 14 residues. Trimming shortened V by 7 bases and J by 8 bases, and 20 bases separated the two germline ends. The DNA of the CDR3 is TGTGCCAGCATCTCCTCGCGGGGGATTGGAGGCTACACCTTC. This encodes CASISSRGIGGYTF.

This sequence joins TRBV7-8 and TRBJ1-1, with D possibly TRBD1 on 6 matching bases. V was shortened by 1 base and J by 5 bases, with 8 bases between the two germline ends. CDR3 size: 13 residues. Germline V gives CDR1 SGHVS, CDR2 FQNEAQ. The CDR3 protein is CASSLDRETEAFF. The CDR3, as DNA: TGTGCCAGCAGCTTAGACAGGGAAACTGAAGCTTTCTTT.

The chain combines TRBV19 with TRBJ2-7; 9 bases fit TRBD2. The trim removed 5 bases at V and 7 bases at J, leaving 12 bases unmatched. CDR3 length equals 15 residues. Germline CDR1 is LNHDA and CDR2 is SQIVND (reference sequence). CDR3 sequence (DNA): TGTGCCAGTAGTCCACGGGGTAGCGGGAGTGTTGAGCAGTACTTC. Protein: CASSPRGSGSVEQYF.

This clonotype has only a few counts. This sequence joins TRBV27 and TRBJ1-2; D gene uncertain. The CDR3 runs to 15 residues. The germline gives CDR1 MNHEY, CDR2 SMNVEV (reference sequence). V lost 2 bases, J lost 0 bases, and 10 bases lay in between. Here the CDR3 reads CASSLIGPTNYGYTF. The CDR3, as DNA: TGTGCCAGCAGTTTAATTGGGCCTACTAACTATGGCTACACCTTC.

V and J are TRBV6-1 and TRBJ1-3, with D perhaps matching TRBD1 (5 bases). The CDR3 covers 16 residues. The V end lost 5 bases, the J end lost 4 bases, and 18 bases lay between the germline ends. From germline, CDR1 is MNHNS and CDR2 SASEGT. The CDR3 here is CASSTGTPEEGNTIYF. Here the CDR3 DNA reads TGTGCCAGCAGTACCGGGACCCCGGAGGAGGGAAACACCATATATTTT.

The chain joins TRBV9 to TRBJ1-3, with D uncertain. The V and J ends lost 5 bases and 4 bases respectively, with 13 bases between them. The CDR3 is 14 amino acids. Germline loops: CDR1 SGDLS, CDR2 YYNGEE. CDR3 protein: CASSTLVGGNTIYF. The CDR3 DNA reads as TGTGCCAGCAGTACACTCGTCGGGGGAAACACCATATATTTT.

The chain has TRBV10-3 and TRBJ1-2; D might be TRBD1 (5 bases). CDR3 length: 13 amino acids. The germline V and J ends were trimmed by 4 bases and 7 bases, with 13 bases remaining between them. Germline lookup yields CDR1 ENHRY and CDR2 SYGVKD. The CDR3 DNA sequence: TGTGCCATCAGTGCCCCAGGGAGCGGTGGCTACACCTTC. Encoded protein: CAISAPGSGGYTF.

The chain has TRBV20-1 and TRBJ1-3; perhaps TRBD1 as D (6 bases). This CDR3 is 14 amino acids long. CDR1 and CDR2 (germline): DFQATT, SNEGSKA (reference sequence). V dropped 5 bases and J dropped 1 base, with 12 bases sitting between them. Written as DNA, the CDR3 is TGCAGTGCTGCTCAAGGGGGGTCTGGAAACACCATATATTTT. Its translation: CSAAQGGSGNTIYF.

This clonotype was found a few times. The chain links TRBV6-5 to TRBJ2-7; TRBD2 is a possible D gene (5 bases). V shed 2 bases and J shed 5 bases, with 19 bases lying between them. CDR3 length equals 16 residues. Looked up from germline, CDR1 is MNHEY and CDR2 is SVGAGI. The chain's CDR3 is CASSYRGPSSGDEQYF. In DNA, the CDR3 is TGTGCCAGCAGTTACCGTGGGCCTTCCTCCGGGGACGAGCAGTACTTC.

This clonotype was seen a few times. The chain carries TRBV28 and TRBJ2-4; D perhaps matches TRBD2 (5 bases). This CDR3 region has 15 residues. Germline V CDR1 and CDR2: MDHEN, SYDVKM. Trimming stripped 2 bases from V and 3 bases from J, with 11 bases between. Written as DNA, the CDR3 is TGTGCCAGCAGTTTAGCGTCGGCGGGCAAAAACATTCAGTACTTC. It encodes CASSLASAGKNIQYF. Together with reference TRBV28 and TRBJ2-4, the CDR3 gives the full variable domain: DVKVTQSSRYLVKRTGEKVFLECVQDMDHENMFWYRQDPGLGLRLIYFSYDVKMKEKGDIPEGYSVSREKKERFSLILESASTNQTSMYLCASSLASAGKNIQYFGAGTRLSVL.